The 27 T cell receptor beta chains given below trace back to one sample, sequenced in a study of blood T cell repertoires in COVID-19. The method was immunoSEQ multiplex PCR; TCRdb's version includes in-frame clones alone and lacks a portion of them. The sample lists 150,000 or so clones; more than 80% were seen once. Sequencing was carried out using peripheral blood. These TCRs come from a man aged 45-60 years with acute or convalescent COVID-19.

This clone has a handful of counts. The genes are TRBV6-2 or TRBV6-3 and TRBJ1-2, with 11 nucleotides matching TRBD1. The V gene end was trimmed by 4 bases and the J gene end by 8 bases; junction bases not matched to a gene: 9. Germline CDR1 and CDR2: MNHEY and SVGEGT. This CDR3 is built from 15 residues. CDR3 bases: TGTGCCAGCAGTTTCCTCCCCGGGACAGGGGGAGGCTACACCTTC. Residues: CASSFLPGTGGGYTF.

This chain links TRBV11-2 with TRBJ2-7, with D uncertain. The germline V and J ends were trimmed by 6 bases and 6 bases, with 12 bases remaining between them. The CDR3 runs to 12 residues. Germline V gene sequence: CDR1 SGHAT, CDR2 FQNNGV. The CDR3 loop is CASSPNFGEQYV. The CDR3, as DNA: TGTGCCAGCAGTCCGAACTTCGGCGAGCAGTACGTC.

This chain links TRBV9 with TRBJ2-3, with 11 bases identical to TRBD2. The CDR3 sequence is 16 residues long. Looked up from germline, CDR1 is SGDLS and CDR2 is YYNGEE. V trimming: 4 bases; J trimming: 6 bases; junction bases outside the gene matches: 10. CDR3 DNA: TGTGCCAGCAGCATTGGGACTAGCGGATGGGAGGATACGCAGTATTTT. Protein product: CASSIGTSGWEDTQYF.

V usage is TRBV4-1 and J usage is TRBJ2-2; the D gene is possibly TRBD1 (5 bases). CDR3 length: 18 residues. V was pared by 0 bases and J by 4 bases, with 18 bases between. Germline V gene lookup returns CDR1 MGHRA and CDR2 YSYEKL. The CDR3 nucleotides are TGCGCCAGCAGCCAAGATGGGTTCCAGGCCCAGGGCACCGGGGAGCTGTTTTTT. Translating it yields CASSQDGFQAQGTGELFF.

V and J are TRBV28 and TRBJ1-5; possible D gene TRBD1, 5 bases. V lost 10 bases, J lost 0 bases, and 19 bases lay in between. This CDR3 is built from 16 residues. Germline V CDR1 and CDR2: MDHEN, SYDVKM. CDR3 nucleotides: TGTGCCACCGTCGGGGGTTCTCGTTATAGCAATCAGCCCCAGCATTTT. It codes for CATVGGSRYSNQPQHF. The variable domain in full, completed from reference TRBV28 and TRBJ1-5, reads DVKVTQSSRYLVKRTGEKVFLECVQDMDHENMFWYRQDPGLGLRLIYFSYDVKMKEKGDIPEGYSVSREKKERFSLILESASTNQTSMYLCATVGGSRYSNQPQHFGDGTRLSIL.

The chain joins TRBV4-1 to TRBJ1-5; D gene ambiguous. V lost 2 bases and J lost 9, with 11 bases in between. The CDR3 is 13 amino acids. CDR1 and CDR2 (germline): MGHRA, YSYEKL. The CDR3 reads CASSQWEEGPQHF. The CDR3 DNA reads TGCGCCAGCAGCCAATGGGAGGAGGGGCCCCAGCATTTT.

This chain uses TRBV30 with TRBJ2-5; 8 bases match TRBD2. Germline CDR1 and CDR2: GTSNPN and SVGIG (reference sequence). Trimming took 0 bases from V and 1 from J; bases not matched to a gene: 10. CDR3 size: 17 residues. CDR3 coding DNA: TGTGCCTGGAGTGTCGAGCCGGGACTAGGGGCCCAAGAGACCCAGTACTTC. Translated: CAWSVEPGLGAQETQYF.

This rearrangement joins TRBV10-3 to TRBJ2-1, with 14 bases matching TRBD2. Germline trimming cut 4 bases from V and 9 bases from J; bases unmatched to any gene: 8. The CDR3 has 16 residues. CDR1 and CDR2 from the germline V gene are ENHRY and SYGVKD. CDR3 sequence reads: CAISGRLAGGPGEQFF. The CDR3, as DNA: TGTGCCATCAGTGGGAGACTAGCGGGAGGGCCGGGTGAGCAGTTCTTC.

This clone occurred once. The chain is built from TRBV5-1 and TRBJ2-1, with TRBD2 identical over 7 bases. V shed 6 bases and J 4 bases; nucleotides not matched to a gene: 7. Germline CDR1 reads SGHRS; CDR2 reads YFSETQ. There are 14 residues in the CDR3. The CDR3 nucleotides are TGCGCCAGCACCGCTGGCGGGGGATACAATGAGCAGTTCTTC. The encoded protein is CASTAGGGYNEQFF.

CDR3 DNA: TGTGCCAGCAGTCAGACAGGTTTGTACCAGCCCCAGCATTTT. This sequence encodes CASSQTGLYQPQHF. The rearrangement links TRBV6-5 to TRBJ1-5; TRBD1 might be the D (6 bases). With 5 bases removed from V and 7 bases from J, the gap between germline ends came to 15 bases. The CDR3 extends over 14 amino acids. The germline CDR1 and CDR2 sequences are MNHEY and SVGAGI.

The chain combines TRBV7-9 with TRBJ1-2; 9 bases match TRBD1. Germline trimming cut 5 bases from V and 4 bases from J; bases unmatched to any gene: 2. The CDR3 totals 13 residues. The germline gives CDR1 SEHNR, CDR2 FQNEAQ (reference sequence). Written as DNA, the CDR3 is TGTGCCAGCAGCCAACAGGGGGCCTATGGCTACACCTTC. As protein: CASSQQGAYGYTF.

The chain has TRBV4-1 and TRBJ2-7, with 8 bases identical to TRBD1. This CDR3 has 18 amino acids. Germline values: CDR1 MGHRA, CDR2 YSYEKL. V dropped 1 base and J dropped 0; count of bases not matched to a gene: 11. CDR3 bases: TGCGCCAGCAGCCAAGTTTTTAGCCGGGACAGGAGCTCCTACGAGCAGTACTTC. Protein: CASSQVFSRDRSSYEQYF.

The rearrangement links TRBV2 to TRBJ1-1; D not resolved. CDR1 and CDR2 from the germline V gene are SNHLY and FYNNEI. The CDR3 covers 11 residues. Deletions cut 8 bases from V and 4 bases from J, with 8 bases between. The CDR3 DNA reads TGTGCCAGCCGTCGGGTCACTGAAGCTTTCTTT. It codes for CASRRVTEAFF.

CDR3: CASSYSGTGGTEAFF. CDR3 nucleotides: TGTGCCAGCAGTTACTCAGGGACAGGGGGCACTGAAGCTTTCTTT. The chain recombines TRBV6-2 or TRBV6-3 with TRBJ1-1, with 11 bases lining up with TRBD1. The V and J ends lost 0 bases and 4 bases, in that order; junction bases with no gene match: 1. In germline, CDR1 is MNHEY, CDR2 SVGEGT. The length of the CDR3 is 15 residues.

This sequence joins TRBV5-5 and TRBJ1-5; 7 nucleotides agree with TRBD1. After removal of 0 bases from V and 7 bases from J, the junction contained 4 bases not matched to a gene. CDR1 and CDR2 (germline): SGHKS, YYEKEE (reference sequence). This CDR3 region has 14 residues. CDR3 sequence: CASSLGQGRQPQHF. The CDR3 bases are TGTGCCAGCAGCTTGGGACAGGGAAGACAGCCCCAGCATTTT.

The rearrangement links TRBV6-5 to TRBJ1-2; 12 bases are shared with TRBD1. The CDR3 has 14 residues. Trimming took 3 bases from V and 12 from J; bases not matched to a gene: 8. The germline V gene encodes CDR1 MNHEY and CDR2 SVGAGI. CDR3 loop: CASSYQAGTGGHTF. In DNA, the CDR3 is TGTGCCAGCAGTTATCAGGCCGGGACAGGGGGCCACACCTTC.

CDR3 coding DNA: TGTGCCAGCAGCGACAAAACAGGGGGTCACCCCTATGGCTACACCTTC. Translated: CASSDKTGGHPYGYTF. J is TRBJ1-2 and V is TRBV21-1; TRBD1, the D gene given by the table, was not confirmed from the DNA. TRBV21-1 is labeled a pseudogene. The CDR3 contains 16 residues.

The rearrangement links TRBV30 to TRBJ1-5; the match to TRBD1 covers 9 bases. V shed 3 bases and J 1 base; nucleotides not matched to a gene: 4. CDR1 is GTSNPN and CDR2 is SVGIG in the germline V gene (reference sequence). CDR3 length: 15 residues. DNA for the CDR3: TGTGCCTGGAGGACAGGGGGAGGGAGCAATCAGCCCCAGCATTTT. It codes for CAWRTGGGSNQPQHF.

Here the CDR3 reads CASSYRGQGSEKLFF. DNA of the CDR3: TGTGCCAGCAGCTACCGGGGACAGGGTTCTGAAAAACTGTTTTTT. This chain connects TRBV11-1 to TRBJ1-4; 9 bases line up with TRBD1. The germline V gene encodes CDR1 SGHAT and CDR2 FQDESV (reference sequence). V gave up 4 bases and J gave up 7 bases; unmatched junction bases: 7. The CDR3 runs to 15 residues. Looking up the rest from reference TRBV11-1 and TRBJ1-4 gives the full variable domain: EAEVAQSPRYKITEKSQAVAFWCDPISGHATLYWYRQILGQGPELLVQFQDESVVDDSQLPKDRFSAERLKGVDSTLKIQPAELGDSAMYLCASSYRGQGSEKLFFGSGTQLSVL.

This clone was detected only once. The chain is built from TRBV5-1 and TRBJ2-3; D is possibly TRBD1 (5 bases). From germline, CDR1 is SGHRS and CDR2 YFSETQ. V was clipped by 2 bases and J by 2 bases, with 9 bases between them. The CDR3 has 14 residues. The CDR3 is CASSLTDTTDTQYF. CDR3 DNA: TGCGCCAGCAGCTTAACGGACACCACAGATACGCAGTATTTT.

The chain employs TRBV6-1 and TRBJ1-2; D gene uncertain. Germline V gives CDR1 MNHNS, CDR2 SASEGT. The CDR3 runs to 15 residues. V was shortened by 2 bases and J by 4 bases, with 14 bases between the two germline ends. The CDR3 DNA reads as TGTGCCAGCAGTGAATTGGGCTCAGGTCCCTATGGCTACACCTTC. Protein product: CASSELGSGPYGYTF.

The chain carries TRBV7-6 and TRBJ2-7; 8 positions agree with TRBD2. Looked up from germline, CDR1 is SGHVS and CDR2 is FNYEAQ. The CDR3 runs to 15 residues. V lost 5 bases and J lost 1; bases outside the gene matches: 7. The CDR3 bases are TGTGCCAGCAGCCAAAGAGCGGGAGTGTCCTACGAGCAGTACTTC. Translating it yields CASSQRAGVSYEQYF.

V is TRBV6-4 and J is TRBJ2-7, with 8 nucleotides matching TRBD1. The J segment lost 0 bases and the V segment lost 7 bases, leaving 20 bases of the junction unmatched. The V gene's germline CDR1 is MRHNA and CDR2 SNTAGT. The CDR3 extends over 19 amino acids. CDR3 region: CASNLRGQGPLRSSYEQYV. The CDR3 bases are TGTGCCAGCAATTTAAGAGGACAGGGACCTCTGCGGAGCTCCTACGAGCAGTACGTC.

Here the CDR3 DNA reads TGTGCCAGCAGCTTGGGGAGGGGGCGGTCAGAGACCCAGTACTTC. Its protein product is CASSLGRGRSETQYF. The rearrangement uses TRBV5-4 and TRBJ2-5; maybe TRBD1 (7 bases). Germline V gene data show CDR1 as SGHNT and CDR2 as YYREEE (reference sequence). V dropped 0 bases and J dropped 4 bases, with 13 bases sitting between them. This CDR3 is built from 15 residues.

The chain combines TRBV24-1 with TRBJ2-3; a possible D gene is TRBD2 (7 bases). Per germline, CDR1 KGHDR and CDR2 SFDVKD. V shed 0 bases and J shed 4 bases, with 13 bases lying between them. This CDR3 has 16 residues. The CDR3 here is CATSDLGRGTADTQYF. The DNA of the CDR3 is TGTGCCACCAGTGATTTGGGGAGGGGGACGGCAGATACGCAGTATTTT.

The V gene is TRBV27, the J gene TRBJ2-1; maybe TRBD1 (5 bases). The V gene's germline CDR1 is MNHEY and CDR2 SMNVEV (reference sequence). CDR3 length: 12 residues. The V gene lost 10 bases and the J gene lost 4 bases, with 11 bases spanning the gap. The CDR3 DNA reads TGTGCCACCTTCAACAGGTACAATGAGCAGTTCTTC. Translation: CATFNRYNEQFF.

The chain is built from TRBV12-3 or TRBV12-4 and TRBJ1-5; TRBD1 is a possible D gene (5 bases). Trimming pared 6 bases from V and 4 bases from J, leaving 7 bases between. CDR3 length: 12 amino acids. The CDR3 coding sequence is TGTGCCAGCAGCGGGGGGAATCAGCCCCAGCATTTT. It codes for CASSGGNQPQHF.